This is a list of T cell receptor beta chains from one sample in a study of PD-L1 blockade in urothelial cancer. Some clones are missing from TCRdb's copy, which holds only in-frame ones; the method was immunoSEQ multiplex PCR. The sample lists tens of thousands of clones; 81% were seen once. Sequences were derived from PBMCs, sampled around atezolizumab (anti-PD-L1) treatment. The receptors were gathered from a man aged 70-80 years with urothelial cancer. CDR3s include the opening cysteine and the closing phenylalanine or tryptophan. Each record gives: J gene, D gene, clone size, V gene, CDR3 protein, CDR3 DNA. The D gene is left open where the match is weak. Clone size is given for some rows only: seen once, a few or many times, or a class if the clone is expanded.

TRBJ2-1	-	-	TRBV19	CASTAQLGTYNEQFF	TGTGCCAGTACCGCTCAACTAGGGACCTACAATGAGCAGTTCTTC
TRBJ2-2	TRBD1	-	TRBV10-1	CATGRGQGSGELFF	TGCGCCACCGGACGGGGACAGGGGAGCGGGGAGCTGTTTTTT
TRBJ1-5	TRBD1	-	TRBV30	CAWSSGGGQPQHF	TGTGCCTGGAGTTCAGGGGGCGGTCAGCCCCAGCATTTT
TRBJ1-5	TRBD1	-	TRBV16	CASSQGLGTVGNQPQHF	TGTGCCAGCAGCCAAGGCCTAGGGACAGTAGGGAATCAGCCCCAGCATTTT
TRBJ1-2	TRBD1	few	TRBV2	CASSEGAGGMYGYTF	TGTGCCAGCAGTGAAGGGGCAGGGGGAATGTATGGCTACACCTTC
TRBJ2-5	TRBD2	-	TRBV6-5	CASARGSGETQYF	TGTGCCAGCGCCCGCGGGAGTGGAGAGACCCAGTACTTC
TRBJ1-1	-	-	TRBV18	CASSREWLRDTEAFF	TGTGCCAGCTCACGGGAGTGGTTACGGGACACTGAAGCTTTCTTT
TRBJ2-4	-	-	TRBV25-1	CASSEATGRDIQYF	TGTGCCAGCAGTGAAGCCACAGGGAGGGACATTCAGTACTTC
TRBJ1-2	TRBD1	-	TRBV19	CASSILGGTGSDYGYTF	TGTGCCAGTAGTATTCTTGGCGGGACAGGGTCTGACTATGGCTACACCTTC
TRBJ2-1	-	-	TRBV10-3	CAISALSGLGYNEQFF	TGTGCCATCAGTGCCCTTAGCGGTTTGGGTTACAATGAGCAGTTCTTC
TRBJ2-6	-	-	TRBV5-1	CASSLSVSGANVLTF	TGCGCCAGCAGCTTGTCTGTCTCTGGGGCCAACGTCCTGACTTTC
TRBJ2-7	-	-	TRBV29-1	CSVELPGFYEQYF	TGCAGCGTTGAACTGCCCGGGTTCTACGAGCAGTACTTC
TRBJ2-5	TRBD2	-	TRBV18	CASSPPFAGLADQETQYF	TGTGCCAGCTCACCACCCTTTGCTGGACTAGCGGACCAAGAGACCCAGTACTTC
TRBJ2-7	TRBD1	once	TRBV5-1	CASSFRTGYYEQYF	TGCGCCAGCAGCTTTCGGACAGGATATTACGAGCAGTACTTC
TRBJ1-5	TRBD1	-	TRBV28	CASTKQGAGYSNQPQHF	TGTGCCAGCACCAAACAGGGGGCAGGTTATAGCAATCAGCCCCAGCATTTT
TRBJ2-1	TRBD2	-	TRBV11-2	CASSLSGRTNEQFF	TGTGCCAGCAGCCTTAGCGGGAGGACTAATGAGCAGTTCTTC
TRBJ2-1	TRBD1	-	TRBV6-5	CASSADRGSYNEQFF	TGTGCCAGCAGCGCCGACAGGGGCTCCTACAATGAGCAGTTCTTC
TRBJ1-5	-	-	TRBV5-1	CASSPDGRKGQPQHF	TGCGCCAGCAGCCCGGATGGGAGAAAAGGTCAGCCCCAGCATTTT
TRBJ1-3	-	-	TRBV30	CAWSVEERFSGNTIYF	TGTGCCTGGAGTGTAGAAGAGCGGTTCTCTGGAAACACCATATATTTT
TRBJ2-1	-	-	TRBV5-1	CASSGTRTGNEQFF	TGCGCCAGCAGCGGCACCCGGACTGGGAATGAGCAGTTCTTC
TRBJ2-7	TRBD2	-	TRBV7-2	CASSSGGSGNYEQYF	TGTGCCAGCAGCTCCGGTGGTAGCGGGAACTACGAGCAGTACTTC
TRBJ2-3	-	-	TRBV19	CASSIARIDTQYF	TGTGCCAGTAGTATCGCTAGGATAGATACGCAGTATTTT
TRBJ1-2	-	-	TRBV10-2	CASSDPDRSYGYTF	TGCGCCAGCAGTGATCCCGACAGGAGCTATGGCTACACCTTC
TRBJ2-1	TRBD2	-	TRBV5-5	CASSLGLAGLQFF	TGTGCCAGCAGCTTGGGACTAGCGGGGCTACAGTTCTTC
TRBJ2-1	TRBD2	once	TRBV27	CASSFYRTSGPNEQFF	TGTGCCAGCAGTTTTTACAGGACTAGCGGGCCAAATGAGCAGTTCTTC
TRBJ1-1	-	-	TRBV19	CASSLQGSTEAFF	TGTGCCAGTAGTCTCCAGGGGAGTACTGAAGCTTTCTTT
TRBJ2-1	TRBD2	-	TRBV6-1	CASIISGSYNEQFF	TGTGCCAGCATAATTAGCGGGTCCTACAATGAGCAGTTCTTC
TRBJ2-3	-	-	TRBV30	CAISLKGTDTQYF	TGTGCCATTTCATTAAAGGGGACAGATACGCAGTATTTT
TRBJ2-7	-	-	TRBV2	CASSEIAAPSYEQYF	TGTGCCAGCAGTGAAATAGCGGCCCCCTCCTACGAGCAGTACTTC
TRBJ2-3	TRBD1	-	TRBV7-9	CASSRNTGADTQYF	TGTGCCAGCAGCCGGAATACAGGGGCAGATACGCAGTATTTT
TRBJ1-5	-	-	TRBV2	CASRMRGSNQPQHF	TGTGCCAGCAGGATGCGAGGTAGCAATCAGCCCCAGCATTTT
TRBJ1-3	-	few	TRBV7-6	CASSQTGIGNTIYF	TGTGCCAGCAGCCAGACAGGAATTGGAAACACCATATATTTT
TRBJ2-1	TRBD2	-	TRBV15	CATSRDGKASGWDEQFF	TGTGCCACCAGCAGAGATGGGAAGGCTAGCGGGTGGGATGAGCAGTTCTTC
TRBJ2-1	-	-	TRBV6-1	CASSDYGRDGQFF	TGTGCCAGCAGTGATTACGGGCGGGACGGGCAGTTCTTC
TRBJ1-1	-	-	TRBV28	CASRSPGLNTEAFF	TGTGCCAGCAGGTCGCCGGGTCTAAACACTGAAGCTTTCTTT
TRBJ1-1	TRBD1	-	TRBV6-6	CASSSRQGYTEAFF	TGTGCCAGCAGCAGCAGACAGGGTTACACTGAAGCTTTCTTT
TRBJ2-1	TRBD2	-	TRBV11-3	CASSPGGAHEQFF	TGTGCCAGCAGCCCGGGGGGGGCCCATGAGCAGTTCTTC
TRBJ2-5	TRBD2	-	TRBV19	CASSWTSGRIGETQYF	TGTGCCAGTAGTTGGACTAGCGGGAGAATTGGAGAGACCCAGTACTTC
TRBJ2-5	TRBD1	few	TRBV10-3	CAISNGQAKETQYF	TGTGCCATCAGTAACGGACAGGCCAAAGAGACCCAGTACTTC
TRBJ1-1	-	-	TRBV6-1	CASSEVRQGTEAFF	TGTGCCAGCAGTGAAGTCCGCCAGGGCACTGAAGCTTTCTTT
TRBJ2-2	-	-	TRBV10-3	CAISDKGDTGELFF	TGTGCCATCAGTGATAAAGGGGACACCGGGGAGCTGTTTTTT